The rows below give T cell receptor beta chains drawn from one sample of a study of cytomegalovirus exposure and HLA in healthy donors. Profiling relied on immunoSEQ multiplex PCR, and the TCRdb table lists in-frame clones only, not all of them. Here the sample spans 190,000 or so clones, 80% being singletons. Input material: PBMCs. The receptors originated from a boy younger than 18 in good health and CMV-seronegative. Each CDR3 is given with its conserved first and last residue. D genes are given only for firm matches. Size values are once, few and many counts, or a class for expanded clones, and some rows have none.

v_call	cdr3_length	j_call	d_call	clone_size	cdr3_aa	cdr3_nt
TRBV5-1	18	TRBJ2-5	TRBD1	.	CASSHSTGTGTFRLTQYF	TGCGCCAGCAGCCATAGTACCGGGACAGGGACCTTTCGCTTGACCCAGTACTTC
TRBV18	14	TRBJ2-5	.	few	CASSPNWGEETQYF	TGTGCCAGCTCACCTAATTGGGGGGAAGAGACCCAGTACTTC
TRBV13	15	TRBJ2-7	.	once	CASSLGRGRTYEQYF	TGTGCCAGCAGCTTGGGGCGGGGCCGTACCTACGAGCAGTACTTC
TRBV6-6	15	TRBJ1-1	.	.	CASSYAFPENTEAFF	TGTGCCAGCAGTTACGCCTTCCCAGAGAACACTGAAGCTTTCTTT
TRBV7-9	12	TRBJ2-3	TRBD2	.	CASSLASGAADF	TGTGCCAGCAGCTTAGCTAGCGGGGCGGCGGATTTT
TRBV27	14	TRBJ1-3	.	.	CASKLGVSGNTIYF	TGTGCCAGCAAGCTAGGGGTTTCTGGAAACACCATATATTTT
TRBV7-8	17	TRBJ2-1	TRBD2	few	CASSLVYVERGMNEQFF	TGTGCCAGCAGCTTAGTATATGTCGAGCGGGGTATGAATGAGCAGTTCTTC
TRBV29-1	13	TRBJ2-7	TRBD1	.	CSMRTGSSYEQYF	TGCAGCATGAGGACAGGGAGCTCCTACGAGCAGTACTTC
TRBV19	16	TRBJ2-1	.	.	CASSRTAGSSYNEQFF	TGTGCCAGTAGTAGGACAGCGGGATCCTCCTACAATGAGCAGTTCTTC
TRBV7-3	13	TRBJ1-1	.	.	CASRGGSNTEAFF	TGTGCCAGCAGGGGGGGATCGAACACTGAAGCTTTCTTT
TRBV29-1	12	TRBJ1-2	TRBD1	.	CSVGQGNYGYTF	TGCAGCGTCGGACAGGGAAACTATGGCTACACCTTC
TRBV7-9	16	TRBJ2-1	.	.	CASSVLQGPPYNEQFF	TGTGCCAGCAGCGTTTTACAGGGTCCCCCCTACAATGAGCAGTTCTTC
TRBV30	19	TRBJ2-1	.	.	CAWSSHVSVPGVYSNEQFF	.
TRBV27	13	TRBJ1-2	.	once	CASSLRLGYGYTF	TGTGCCAGCAGTTTACGACTGGGCTATGGCTACACCTTC
TRBV19	16	TRBJ1-3	TRBD1	.	CASSMARTGTGNTIYF	TGTGCCAGTAGTATGGCTAGGACAGGGACTGGAAACACCATATATTTT
TRBV27	13	TRBJ2-1	TRBD1	few	CASTRDSYNEQFF	TGTGCCAGCACTCGGGACAGCTACAATGAGCAGTTCTTC
TRBV2	11	TRBJ2-7	.	.	CASAQGYEQYF	TGTGCCAGCGCACAGGGCTACGAGCAGTACTTC
TRBV5-6	14	TRBJ2-5	.	.	CASSWVQGKGTQYF	TGTGCCAGCAGCTGGGTTCAGGGGAAGGGGACCCAGTACTTC
TRBV7-8	13	TRBJ1-1	.	.	CASSLQGNTEAFF	TGTGCCAGCAGCTTACAGGGTAACACTGAAGCTTTCTTT
TRBV10-1	19	TRBJ2-6	TRBD1	few	CASSDYRDRVPFGANVLTF	TGCGCCAGCAGTGATTACCGGGACAGGGTCCCTTTTGGGGCCAACGTCCTGACTTTC